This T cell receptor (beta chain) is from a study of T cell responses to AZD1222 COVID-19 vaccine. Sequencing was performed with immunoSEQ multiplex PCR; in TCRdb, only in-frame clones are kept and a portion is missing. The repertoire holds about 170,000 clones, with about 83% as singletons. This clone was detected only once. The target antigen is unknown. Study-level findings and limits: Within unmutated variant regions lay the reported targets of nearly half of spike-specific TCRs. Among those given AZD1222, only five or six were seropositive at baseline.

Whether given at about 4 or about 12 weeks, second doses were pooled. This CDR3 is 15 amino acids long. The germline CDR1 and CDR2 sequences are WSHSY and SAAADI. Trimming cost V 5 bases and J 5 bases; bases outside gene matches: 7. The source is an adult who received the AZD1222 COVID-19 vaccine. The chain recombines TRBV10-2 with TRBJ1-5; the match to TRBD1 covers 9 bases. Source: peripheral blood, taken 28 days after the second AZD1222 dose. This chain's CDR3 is CASSKGQGGDQPQHF. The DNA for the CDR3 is TGCGCCAGCAGTAAGGGACAGGGAGGGGATCAGCCCCAGCATTTT.